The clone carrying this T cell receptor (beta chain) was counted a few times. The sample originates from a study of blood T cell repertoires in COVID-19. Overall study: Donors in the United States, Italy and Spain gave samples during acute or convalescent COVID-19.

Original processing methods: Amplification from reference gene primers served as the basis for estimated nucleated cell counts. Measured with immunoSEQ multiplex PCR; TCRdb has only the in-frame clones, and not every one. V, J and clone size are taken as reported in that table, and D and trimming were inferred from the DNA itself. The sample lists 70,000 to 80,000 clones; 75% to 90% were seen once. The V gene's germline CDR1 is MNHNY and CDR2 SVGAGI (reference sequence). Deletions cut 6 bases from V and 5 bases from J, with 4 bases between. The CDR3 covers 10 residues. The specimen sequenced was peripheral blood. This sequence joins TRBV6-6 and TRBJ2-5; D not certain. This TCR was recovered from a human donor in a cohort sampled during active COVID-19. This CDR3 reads CASRQETQYF. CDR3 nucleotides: TGTGCCAGCAGACAGGAGACCCAGTACTTC.